The 18 T cell receptor beta chains reported below all come from one sample, sequenced in a study of shared clonotypes between healthy human individuals. The assay was immunoSEQ multiplex PCR, and TCRdb's table has in-frame clones only and misses some. The sample consists of roughly 2.6 million clones, around 94% of them appearing once. Sequenced: naive CD4+ T cells sorted from blood. The subset here: CD45RA+ positively selected. The origin of the receptors is a man between 18 and 29 years old in good health.

As for this clone: This specimen includes other DNA sequences encoding the same CDR3. This chain connects TRBV6-5 to TRBJ1-1; D may be TRBD1 (5 bases). Germline V gene data show CDR1 as MNHEY and CDR2 as SVGAGI. This CDR3 region has 15 residues. Trimming removed 0 bases at V and 4 bases at J, with 12 bases between. The CDR3 DNA reads TGTGCCAGCAGTTACTCCGGGCAGGGCCTCACTGAAGCTTTCTTT. As protein: CASSYSGQGLTEAFF.

V is TRBV5-4 and J is TRBJ1-2; D is unclear. CDR1 and CDR2 from the germline V gene are SGHNT and YYREEE (reference sequence). V shed 4 bases and J shed 1 base, with 8 bases lying between them. CDR3 length equals 13 residues. The CDR3 is CASSPKNNYGYTF. The CDR3 nucleotides are TGTGCCAGCAGCCCCAAGAATAACTATGGCTACACCTTC.

Remarks on this clone: Other DNA sequences in the sample encode the same CDR3. This rearrangement joins TRBV5-6 to TRBJ2-2; 9 bases align to TRBD1. V gave up 3 bases and J gave up 6 bases; unmatched junction bases: 3. Germline CDR1 reads SGHDT; CDR2 reads YYEEEE. This CDR3 has 14 amino acids. The CDR3 DNA follows: TGTGCCAGCAGCTCCGACAGGGGGGCCGGGGAGCTGTTTTTT. Its protein is CASSSDRGAGELFF.

The sample holds a few counts of this clone. The chain has TRBV19 and TRBJ1-1; D unclear. Germline values: CDR1 LNHDA, CDR2 SQIVND (reference sequence). Trimming removed 5 bases at V and 7 bases at J, with 17 bases between. The CDR3 is made up of 14 amino acids. This CDR3 is CASSPRSPSGEAFF. In DNA form, the CDR3 reads TGTGCCAGTAGTCCTCGTTCGCCATCCGGTGAAGCTTTCTTT.

The chain uses TRBV7-2 and TRBJ2-7; TRBD1 matches at 8 bases. Per the germline V gene, CDR1 is SGHTA and CDR2 is FQGNSA. The CDR3 length is 15 residues. V lost 4 bases and J lost 1; bases outside the gene matches: 6. Here the CDR3 DNA reads TGTGCCAGCAGCTACGGACAGGGAAATTCCTACGAGCAGTACTTC. It yields the protein CASSYGQGNSYEQYF.

The chain recombines TRBV5-1 with TRBJ1-1, with D unresolved. Between the trimmed V and J ends, which lost 6 bases and 1 base, there was a span of 16 bases. CDR3 size: 15 residues. Germline loops: CDR1 SGHRS, CDR2 YFSETQ. The CDR3 DNA is TGCGCCAGCACAACGGGGATAACGACGAACACTGAAGCTTTCTTT. Its protein is CASTTGITTNTEAFF.

The chain links TRBV4-3 to TRBJ1-1, with TRBD1 matching 8 bases. V dropped 5 bases and J dropped 1; count of bases not matched to a gene: 6. The CDR3 has 15 amino acids. Germline CDR1 and CDR2: LGHNA and YSLEER. CDR3 protein: CASSLGDRGNTEAFF. The CDR3 DNA is TGCGCCAGCAGCTTGGGCGACAGGGGGAACACTGAAGCTTTCTTT.

The chain links TRBV27 to TRBJ1-1; no clear D gene. The length of the CDR3 is 15 residues. V was cut by 3 bases and J by 1 base, with 12 bases left in between. Germline CDR1 MNHEY, CDR2 SMNVEV (reference sequence). CDR3 region: CASSLTSGSNTEAFF. CDR3 DNA: TGTGCCAGCAGTTTGACCTCCGGGTCGAACACTGAAGCTTTCTTT.

This chain links TRBV7-9 with TRBJ2-3; 12 bases agree with TRBD2. Germline-derived CDR1 and CDR2 are SEHNR and FQNEAQ (reference sequence). Trimming at V came to 5 bases and at J to 4 bases, leaving 7 bases not matched to a gene. The CDR3 has 16 amino acids. The CDR3 sequence is CASSDVLAGGPDTQYF. Here the CDR3 DNA reads TGTGCCAGCAGCGACGTACTAGCGGGAGGACCAGATACGCAGTATTTT.

Regarding this clone: Other DNA sequences in the sample encode the same CDR3. CDR3 loop: CASSLAPPDTQYF. Here the CDR3 DNA reads TGCGCCAGCAGCTTGGCCCCCCCAGATACGCAGTATTTT. This chain uses TRBV5-1 with TRBJ2-3, with unresolved D. Germline CDR1 is SGHRS and CDR2 is YFSETQ. The CDR3 extends over 13 amino acids. Trimming left V 0 bases short and J 4 bases short, with 6 bases between.

The CDR3 reads CASSPSGTGSDEQYF. In DNA form, the CDR3 reads TGCGCCAGCAGCCCCTCCGGGACAGGGAGCGACGAGCAGTACTTC. The chain recombines TRBV4-1 with TRBJ2-7, with 9 nucleotides matching TRBD1. Germline V lookup: CDR1 MGHRA, CDR2 YSYEKL. The V and J ends lost 4 bases and 5 bases, in that order; junction bases with no gene match: 9. This CDR3 comprises 15 residues.

The chain joins TRBV25-1 to TRBJ2-7; 7 bases fit TRBD2. Germline CDR1 MGHDK, CDR2 SYGVNS. Trimming at V came to 4 bases and at J to 0 bases, leaving 6 bases not matched to a gene. The CDR3 is made up of 15 amino acids. CDR3 bases: TGTGCCAGCAGTGTTGGGGGGGTAAGCTCCTACGAGCAGTACTTC. Its translation: CASSVGGVSSYEQYF.

The rearrangement links TRBV6-5 to TRBJ2-7; the D gene is possibly TRBD1 (5 bases). Germline values: CDR1 MNHEY, CDR2 SVGAGI. The CDR3 loop spans 15 amino acids. V was cut by 0 bases and J by 3 bases, with 12 bases left in between. The CDR3 bases are TGTGCCAGCAGTTACTCCCGGACACCAGACTACGAGCAGTACTTC. Residues: CASSYSRTPDYEQYF.

The V and J genes are TRBV27 and TRBJ2-1, with D possibly TRBD1 on 5 matching bases. The germline V gene encodes CDR1 MNHEY and CDR2 SMNVEV (reference sequence). Trimming took off 0 bases at V and 4 bases at J, with 16 bases between the two ends. The CDR3 is 17 residues long. CDR3 DNA: TGTGCCAGCAGTTTATCGATTGGGGCTAGTCGGTACAATGAGCAGTTCTTC. Residues: CASSLSIGASRYNEQFF.

This clone was seen a single time. The sample carries other DNA sequences with the same CDR3. The chain has TRBV19 and TRBJ1-5, with a weak D call TRBD1 (6 bases). The germline gives CDR1 LNHDA, CDR2 SQIVND (reference sequence). Trimming cost V 5 bases and J 1 base, with 9 bases left between them. The CDR3 covers 14 residues. The chain's CDR3 is CASSPQGSNQPQHF. CDR3 sequence (DNA): TGTGCCAGTAGTCCCCAGGGGAGCAATCAGCCCCAGCATTTT.

The rearrangement joins TRBV7-2 to TRBJ1-2, with a weak D call TRBD1 (5 bases). Trimming stripped 5 bases from V and 2 bases from J, with 12 bases between. In germline, CDR1 is SGHTA, CDR2 FQGNSA. The CDR3 has 14 amino acids. The CDR3 DNA reads as TGTGCCAGCAGCGTACTCCAGGGAAACTATGGCTACACCTTC. Amino acid sequence: CASSVLQGNYGYTF.

The rearrangement links TRBV6-1 to TRBJ2-7, with a weak D call TRBD2 (6 bases). V was pared by 8 bases and J by 6 bases, with 11 bases between. The V gene's germline CDR1 is MNHNS and CDR2 SASEGT. The CDR3 covers 11 residues. CDR3 region: CASQLGGEQYF. The CDR3 DNA follows: TGTGCCAGCCAATTGGGAGGCGAGCAGTACTTC.

In regard to this clone: Other DNA sequences in the sample encode the same CDR3. This chain uses TRBV9 with TRBJ1-2; no reliable D call. This CDR3 has 13 residues. Germline assignment: CDR1 SGDLS and CDR2 YYNGEE. V lost 0 bases to trimming and J lost 0 bases, with 3 bases between them. The chain's CDR3 is CASSVEPNYGYTF. Written as DNA, the CDR3 is TGTGCCAGCAGCGTAGAACCTAACTATGGCTACACCTTC.